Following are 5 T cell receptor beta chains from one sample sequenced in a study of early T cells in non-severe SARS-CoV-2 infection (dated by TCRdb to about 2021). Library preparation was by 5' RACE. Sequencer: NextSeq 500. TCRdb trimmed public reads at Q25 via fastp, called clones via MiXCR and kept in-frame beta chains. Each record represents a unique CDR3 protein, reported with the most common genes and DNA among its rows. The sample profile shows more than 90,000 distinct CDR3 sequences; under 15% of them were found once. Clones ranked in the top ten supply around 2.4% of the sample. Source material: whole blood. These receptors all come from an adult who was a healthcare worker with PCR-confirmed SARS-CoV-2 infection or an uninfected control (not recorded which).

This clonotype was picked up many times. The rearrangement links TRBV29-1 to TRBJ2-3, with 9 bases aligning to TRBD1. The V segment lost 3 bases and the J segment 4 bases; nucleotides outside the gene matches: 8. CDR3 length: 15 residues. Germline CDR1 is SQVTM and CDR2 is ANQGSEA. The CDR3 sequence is CSVDPEDRGPDTQYF. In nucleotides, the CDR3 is TGCAGCGTTGATCCTGAGGACAGGGGCCCAGATACGCAGTATTTT.

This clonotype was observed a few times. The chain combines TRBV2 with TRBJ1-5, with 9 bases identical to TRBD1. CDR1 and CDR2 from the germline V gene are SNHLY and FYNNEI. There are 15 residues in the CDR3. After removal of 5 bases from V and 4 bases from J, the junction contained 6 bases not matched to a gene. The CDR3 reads CASSYTGGRNQPQHF. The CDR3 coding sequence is TGTGCCAGCAGTTACACAGGGGGCAGAAATCAGCCCCAGCATTTT.

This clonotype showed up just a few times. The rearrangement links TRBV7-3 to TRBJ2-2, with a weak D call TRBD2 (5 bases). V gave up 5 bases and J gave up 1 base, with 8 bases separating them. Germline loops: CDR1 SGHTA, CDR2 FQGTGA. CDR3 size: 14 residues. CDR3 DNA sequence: TGTGCCAGCAGCGTGGACTGGAACACCGGGGAGCTGTTTTTT. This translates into CASSVDWNTGELFF.

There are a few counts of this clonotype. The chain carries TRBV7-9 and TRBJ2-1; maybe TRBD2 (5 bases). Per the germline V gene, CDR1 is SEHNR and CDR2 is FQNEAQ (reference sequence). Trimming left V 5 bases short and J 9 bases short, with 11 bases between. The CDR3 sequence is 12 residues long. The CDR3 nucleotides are TGTGCCAGCAGCGAATACGGGGTTGAGCAGTTCTTC. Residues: CASSEYGVEQFF.

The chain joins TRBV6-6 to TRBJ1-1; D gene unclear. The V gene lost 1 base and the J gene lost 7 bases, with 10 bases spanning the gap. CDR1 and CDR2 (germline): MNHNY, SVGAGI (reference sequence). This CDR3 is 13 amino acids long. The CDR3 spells CASSYYGPGEAFF. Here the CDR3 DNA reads TGTGCCAGCAGTTACTATGGTCCAGGTGAAGCTTTCTTT.